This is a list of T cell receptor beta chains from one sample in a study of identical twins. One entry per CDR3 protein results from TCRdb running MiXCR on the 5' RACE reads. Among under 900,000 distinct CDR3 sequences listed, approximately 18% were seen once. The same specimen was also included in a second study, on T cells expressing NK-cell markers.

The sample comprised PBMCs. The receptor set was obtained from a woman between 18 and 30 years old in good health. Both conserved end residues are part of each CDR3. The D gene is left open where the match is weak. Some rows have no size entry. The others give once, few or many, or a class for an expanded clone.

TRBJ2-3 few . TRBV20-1 TGCAGTGCGGACGACAGCTTTTACACAGATACGCAGTATTTT CSADDSFYTDTQYF
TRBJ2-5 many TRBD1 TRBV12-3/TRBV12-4 TGTGCCAGCAGTTTCCGGACAGGGGGCTTAGAGACCCAGTACTTC CASSFRTGGLETQYF
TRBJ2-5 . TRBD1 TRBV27 TGTGCCAGCAGCCGACAGGGGGCTTGGGAGACCCAGTACTTC CASSRQGAWETQYF
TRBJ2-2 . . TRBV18 TGTGCCAGCTCACCACAGGGTCGAGCCGGGGAGCTGTTTTTT CASSPQGRAGELFF
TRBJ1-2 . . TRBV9 TGTGCCAGCAGTGGGGGGACGGACTATGGCTACACCTTC CASSGGTDYGYTF
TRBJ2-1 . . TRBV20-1 TGCAGTGCTAGAGAGGGGACCATAGACAATGAGCAGTTCTTC CSAREGTIDNEQFF
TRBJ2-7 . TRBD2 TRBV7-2 TGTGCCAGCAGCTCCGGACTAGGATACTACGAGCAGTACTTC CASSSGLGYYEQYF
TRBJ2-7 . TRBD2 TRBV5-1 TGCGCCAGCAGCCTACATCCCCGGGGGGGTTCCTACGAGCAGTACTTC CASSLHPRGGSYEQYF
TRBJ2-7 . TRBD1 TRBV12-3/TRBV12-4 TGTGCCAGCAGTCCGGGACAGGGGGCTTGGTACGAGCAGTACTTC CASSPGQGAWYEQYF
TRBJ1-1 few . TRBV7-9 TGTGCCAGCAGCTCGAAGAAGGGACACTCGAACACTGAAGCTTTCTTT CASSSKKGHSNTEAFF
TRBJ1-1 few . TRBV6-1 TGTGCCAGCAGCACCAACAGGGACACTGAAGCTTTCTTT CASSTNRDTEAFF
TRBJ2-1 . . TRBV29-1 TGCAGCGTTGAAGGAAGATACAATGAGCAGTTCTTC CSVEGRYNEQFF
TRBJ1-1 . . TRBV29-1 TGCAGCGGTCGGAGGTCTCCTGAAGCTTTCTTT CSGRRSPEAFF
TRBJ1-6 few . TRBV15 TGTGCCACCAGCAGAGATTCCACACCTGGATCACCCCTCCACTTT CATSRDSTPGSPLHF
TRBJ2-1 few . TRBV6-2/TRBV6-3 TGTGCCAGCAGTCTCAGACTAGTTGAGCAGTTCTTC CASSLRLVEQFF
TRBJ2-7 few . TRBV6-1 TGTGCCAGCAGTGCCCTTGGAGGGACCTCCTACGAGCAGTACTTC CASSALGGTSYEQYF
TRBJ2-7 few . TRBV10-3 TGTGCCATCAGTGAGTCGAATGGCTGGGCGTCCGAGCAGTACTTC CAISESNGWASEQYF
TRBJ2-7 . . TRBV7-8 TGTGCCACCGACTCAGGACAGCACGAGCAGTACTTC CATDSGQHEQYF
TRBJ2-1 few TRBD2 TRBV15 TGTGCCACCAGCAGCCTTACCCCGGGACTAGCTGTTGCTCGCAATGAGCAGTTCTTC CATSSLTPGLAVARNEQFF
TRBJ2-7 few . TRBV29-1 TGCAGCGTTGCTTCCGGAGACAGCCGAACCTACGAGCAGTACTTC CSVASGDSRTYEQYF
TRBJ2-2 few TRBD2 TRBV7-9 TGTGCCAGCAGCCCCCGACTAGCGGACGGGACCGGGGAGCTGTTTTTT CASSPRLADGTGELFF
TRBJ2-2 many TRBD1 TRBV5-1 TGTGCCAGCAGTCCTGGGACAGCGAACACCGGGGAGCTGTTTTTT CASSPGTANTGELFF
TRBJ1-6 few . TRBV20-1 TGCAGTGCTAGGCGGGGTGATTCACCCCTCCACTTT CSARRGDSPLHF
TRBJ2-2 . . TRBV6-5 TGTGCCAGCAGTTTCCGGGGACGTCGCACCGGGGAGCTGTTTTTT CASSFRGRRTGELFF